This T cell receptor beta chain was retrieved from a study of T cell repertoires in cytomegalovirus infection. Study details: The public TCR beta signatures pointed to both CMV infection and matching HLA type. Broader study findings: Totalled public TCR beta family frequency picked out people who carried CMV plus the relevant HLA. HLA-C-restricted, CMV-specific TCR beta clonotypes were dominant ex vivo.

Per germline, CDR1 DFQATT and CDR2 SNEGSKA (reference sequence). This CDR3 contains 16 residues. TCRdb ran MiXCR on the reads and lists one entry per CDR3 protein. The table records around 740,000 distinct CDR3 sequences, under 40% of them present only once. On this clonotype itself: The antigen remains undetermined. At one end the junction does not follow the germline gene, possibly because of a read error.

Material: PBMCs. The sequence was collected from a human donor in good health (CMV status not recorded). Some clones in this sample may be carry-over from other donors' samples. The chain joins TRBV20-1 to TRBJ2-7, with D perhaps TRBD2 (6 bases). The CDR3 nucleotides read TGCAGTGCTAGAGCCGGCGGGACCCTGTTTGCCTACGACCAGTACTTC. Translated, it gives CSARAGGTLFAYDQYF.